What follows are 15 T cell receptor beta chains derived from one specimen sequenced in a study of shared clonotypes between healthy human individuals. The protocol was immunoSEQ multiplex PCR, while the TCRdb copy is restricted to in-frame clones and leaves out a portion. The table has about 2 million clones, 95% seen once. The specimen sequenced was naive CD4+ T cells sorted from blood. Specified subset: CD45RA+ positively selected. Receptor source: a man between 18 and 35 years old in good health.

The chain has TRBV19 and TRBJ2-7, with a possible D match to TRBD2 (6 bases). Trimming took 9 bases from V and 4 from J, leaving 10 bases between them. CDR3 size: 11 residues. The germline V gene encodes CDR1 LNHDA and CDR2 SQIVND (reference sequence). CDR3 coding DNA: TGTGCCAGCCGGGGACTTTACGAGCAGTACTTC. Protein product: CASRGLYEQYF.

The chain couples TRBV6-1 to TRBJ1-6; tentatively, D is TRBD1 (6 bases). Trimming took 5 bases from V and 5 from J, leaving 13 bases between them. The length of the CDR3 is 15 residues. Germline-derived CDR1 and CDR2 are MNHNS and SASEGT. For the CDR3, the DNA is TGTGCCAGCAGTCTGGGCCAGGGGAATAATTCACCCCTCCACTTT. Translation gives CASSLGQGNNSPLHF.

This sequence joins TRBV6-5 and TRBJ1-2; tentative D call: TRBD1 (6 bases). The V gene lost 1 base and the J gene lost 5 bases, with 14 bases spanning the gap. Germline loops: CDR1 MNHEY, CDR2 SVGAGI. The CDR3 contains 15 residues. The CDR3 sequence is CASSYLTTGEYGYTF. The CDR3 coding sequence is TGTGCCAGCAGTTACTTGACGACAGGCGAATATGGCTACACCTTC.

The rearrangement joins TRBV11-2 to TRBJ1-1, with D possibly being TRBD1 (5 bases). CDR1 is SGHAT and CDR2 is FQNNGV in the germline V gene. This CDR3 is 14 amino acids long. V was trimmed by 2 bases and J by 5 bases, leaving 12 bases between them. CDR3 in amino acids: CASSLKGDVTEAFF. Here the CDR3 DNA reads TGTGCCAGCAGCTTAAAAGGGGATGTAACTGAAGCTTTCTTT.

This clone appeared once. The V call is TRBV18, the J call TRBJ2-4, with D possibly TRBD1 on 7 matching bases. V was trimmed by 8 bases and J by 7 bases, leaving 21 bases between them. This CDR3 has 15 residues. Germline assignment: CDR1 KGHSH and CDR2 LQKENI. For the CDR3, the DNA is TGTGCCAGCCGAAAACCGGGACCAGGGGGGAACATTCAGTACTTC. This translates into CASRKPGPGGNIQYF.

The V call is TRBV18, the J call TRBJ2-7; D call uncertain. The V end lost 1 base, the J end lost 5 bases, and 9 bases lay between the germline ends. This CDR3 contains 13 residues. Per germline, CDR1 KGHSH and CDR2 LQKENI. The CDR3 spells CASSPRSSHEQYF. CDR3 DNA sequence: TGTGCCAGCTCACCACGATCGTCCCACGAGCAGTACTTC.

The chain couples TRBV6-1 to TRBJ1-5; D is unclear. Germline-derived CDR1 and CDR2 are MNHNS and SASEGT. This CDR3 region has 14 residues. Trimming pared 2 bases from V and 1 base from J, leaving 6 bases between. The DNA for the CDR3 is TGTGCCAGCAGTGAATTGCTAAGCAATCAGCCCCAGCATTTT. It is translated as CASSELLSNQPQHF.

On this clone: One end of the junction is discordant with germline, which a read error may explain. The DNA of the CDR3 is TGTGCTAGCAGCCTCGGGACAGGGTCTTCCGAGCAGTACTTC. Translation: CASSLGTGSSEQYF. V usage is TRBV7-7 and J usage is TRBJ2-7, with 9 bases aligning to TRBD1. This CDR3 is built from 14 residues. Per the germline V gene, CDR1 is SSHAT and CDR2 is FNYEAQ (reference sequence).

The genes are TRBV6-6 and TRBJ2-3; a possible D gene is TRBD1 (6 bases). The CDR3 sequence is 16 residues long. Germline-derived CDR1 and CDR2 are MNHNY and SVGAGI (reference sequence). V was trimmed by 4 bases and J by 0 bases, leaving 14 bases between them. Here the CDR3 DNA reads TGTGCCAGCAGTTTCACCGACAGGATTAGCACAGATACGCAGTATTTT. It is translated as CASSFTDRISTDTQYF.

V and J are TRBV15 and TRBJ1-4; D is ambiguous. The V end lost 3 bases, the J end lost 8 bases, and 16 bases lay between the germline ends. The germline V gene has CDR1 LNHNV and CDR2 YYDKDF (reference sequence). There are 15 residues in the CDR3. The DNA of the CDR3 is TGTGCCACCAGCAGTGAAGACAAAGGTAGAGAAAAACTGTTTTTT. It yields the protein CATSSEDKGREKLFF.

This clone occurred once. It is unclear where the CDR3 begins or ends on the DNA, so no DNA is shown, and the CDR3 is as TCRdb lists it. This chain uses TRBV27 with TRBJ2-5; the table's TRBD2 call for D was not verified on the DNA. In germline, CDR1 is MNHEY, CDR2 SMNVEV (reference sequence). The length of the CDR3 is 17 amino acids, counting both ends. CDR3: CASSLLPSGFFGETQYF.

V usage is TRBV10-3 and J usage is TRBJ2-1, with TRBD2 matching over 14 bases. Germline lookup yields CDR1 ENHRY and CDR2 SYGVKD. The CDR3 contains 15 residues. The V segment lost 6 bases and the J segment 5 bases; nucleotides outside the gene matches: 3. Written as DNA, the CDR3 is TGTGCCATCAGAGGGACTAGCGGGGGAAACAATGAGCAGTTCTTC. Encoded protein: CAIRGTSGGNNEQFF.

To note about this clone: Additional DNA sequences in this sample encode the identical CDR3. The chain recombines TRBV5-6 with TRBJ2-3; D not resolved. The CDR3 consists of 14 residues. Germline CDR1 and CDR2: SGHDT and YYEEEE. The V gene lost 1 base and the J gene lost 0 bases, with 6 bases spanning the gap. The CDR3 sequence is CASSLSRSTDTQYF. CDR3 nucleotides: TGTGCCAGCAGCTTGTCCAGAAGCACAGATACGCAGTATTTT.

This sequence joins TRBV5-6 and TRBJ2-7, with D possibly TRBD1 on 5 matching bases. The CDR3 sequence is 14 residues long. Germline V lookup: CDR1 SGHDT, CDR2 YYEEEE. The V and J ends lost 0 bases and 1 base respectively, with 8 bases between them. DNA for the CDR3: TGTGCCAGCAGCTTGGTGCAGGGTTCCTACGAGCAGTACTTC. Amino acids: CASSLVQGSYEQYF.

The V and J genes are TRBV6-1 and TRBJ2-7, with D perhaps matching TRBD1 (5 bases). V lost 1 base and J 2 bases, leaving 9 bases between the germline ends. Per the germline V gene, CDR1 is MNHNS and CDR2 is SASEGT. The CDR3 is 14 amino acids. The CDR3 nucleotides read TGTGCCAGCAGTGAAGGTGACAGACCCTACGAGCAGTACTTC. Translated, it gives CASSEGDRPYEQYF.